The clone carrying this T cell receptor (beta chain) came up a few times. Its antigen is currently unknown. Investigators reverse transcribed all isolated RNA, so they sequenced expressed TCRB transcripts. Clones were sequenced by immunoSEQ multiplex PCR, and TCRdb holds only the in-frame ones, with some missing. The table has approximately 600,000 clones, over 10% seen once. Naive, central memory, regulatory and stem cell-like memory cells within the CD4+ compartment were sorted using CD45RO/CCR7/CD25/CD127/CD95/CD27. This CDR3 is built from 14 residues. Germline assignment: CDR1 LGHNA and CDR2 YSLEER. Trimming removed 4 bases from V and 4 bases from J, with 14 bases in between. These data come from a study of beta chain features in type 1 diabetes. In the study overall: On cell yields, gender and age, patients and healthy donors were similar. Over all samples combined, 107,917,701 sorted cells were examined. General study findings and limits: Within each of all four CD4+ subsets, Type 1 diabetes patients had TCRB CDR3s that were moderately but significantly shorter.

Sequences were obtained from naive CD4+ T cells from blood. V usage is TRBV4-3 and J usage is TRBJ2-7; D not certain. The clonotype originates from a man aged 25-45 years with type 1 diabetes. CDR3 residues: CASSRSSAGYEQYF. For the CDR3, the DNA is TGCGCCAGCAGCCGTTCCTCGGCCGGGTACGAGCAGTACTTC.